The 10 T cell receptor beta chains reported below all come from one sample, sequenced in a study of CD8+ T cells in alopecia areata. Isolated RNA was reverse transcribed into cDNA used as the sequencing template. TCRdb's table, derived via immunoSEQ multiplex PCR, lists solely in-frame clones and lacks some. Of tens of thousands of clones listed, over 60% are singletons. Material for sequencing was NKG2D-low CD8+ T cells sorted from blood. The receptors shown here come from a human donor with alopecia areata.

The J gene is TRBJ2-1, the V gene TRBV13, with 9 bases lining up with TRBD2. The germline CDR1 and CDR2 sequences are PRHDT and FYEKMQ (reference sequence). V shed 5 bases, J shed 6 bases, and the junction held 8 bases outside the gene matches. This CDR3 region has 15 residues. The CDR3 loop reads CASSNGPSGANEQFF. In DNA form, the CDR3 reads TGTGCCAGCAGCAACGGACCTAGCGGGGCCAATGAGCAGTTCTTC.

CDR3 loop: CASSLLGGYEQYF. CDR3 nucleotide sequence: TGTGCCAGCAGTCTGTTAGGCGGCTACGAGCAGTACTTC. The chain employs TRBV27 and TRBJ2-7; the D is unclear. The CDR3 sequence is 13 residues long. The V gene's germline CDR1 is MNHEY and CDR2 SMNVEV (reference sequence). V dropped 5 bases and J dropped 3 bases, with 11 bases sitting between them.

This sequence joins TRBV28 and TRBJ1-5; D possibly corresponds to TRBD1 (5 bases). The CDR3 has 14 residues. Germline CDR1 reads MDHEN; CDR2 reads SYDVKM. Trimming removed 7 bases from V and 2 bases from J, with 12 bases in between. DNA of the CDR3: TGTGCCAGCACCATTCAGGGCGGCAATCAGCCCCAGCATTTT. Amino acid sequence: CASTIQGGNQPQHF.

This chain joins TRBV27 and TRBJ1-4; D call uncertain. V lost 5 bases to trimming and J lost 0 bases, with 4 bases between them. The germline gives CDR1 MNHEY, CDR2 SMNVEV (reference sequence). This CDR3 is 13 amino acids long. The DNA for the CDR3 is TGTGCCAGCAGTCCGACAACTAATGAAAAACTGTTTTTT. This sequence encodes CASSPTTNEKLFF.

The V and J genes are TRBV30 and TRBJ2-1; 11 positions agree with TRBD1. This CDR3 comprises 14 residues. Trimming removed 4 bases from V and 7 bases from J; junction bases left unmatched: 6. Germline V gives CDR1 GTSNPN, CDR2 SVGIG (reference sequence). DNA of the CDR3: TGTGCCTGGAACGGGGGACAGGGGGTGAATGAGCAGTTCTTC. This codes for CAWNGGQGVNEQFF.

J is TRBJ1-4 and V is TRBV30; TRBD1 agrees at 9 bases. Germline loops: CDR1 GTSNPN, CDR2 SVGIG (reference sequence). This CDR3 is built from 14 residues. Trimming took 2 bases from V and 8 from J; bases not matched to a gene: 6. CDR3 region: CAWSSGTGREKLFF. CDR3 DNA sequence: TGTGCCTGGAGTTCCGGGACAGGGAGGGAAAAACTGTTTTTT. Based on the CDR3 plus reference TRBV30 and TRBJ1-4, the full variable domain is SQTIHQWPATLVQPVGSPLSLECTVEGTSNPNLYWYRQAAGRGLQLLFYSVGIGQISSEVPQNLSASRPQDRQFILSSKKLLLSDSGFYLCAWSSGTGREKLFFGSGTQLSVL.

This chain connects TRBV6-4 to TRBJ1-2; TRBD1 might be the D (5 bases). The CDR3 sequence is 15 residues long. In germline, CDR1 is MRHNA, CDR2 SNTAGT. V lost 3 bases to trimming and J lost 6 bases, with 17 bases between them. In nucleotides, the CDR3 is TGTGCCAGCAGTGAGGGCGGGGGTTACGGCGATGGCTACACCTTC. Amino acids: CASSEGGGYGDGYTF.

CDR3 protein: CSVVVLYNEQFF. CDR3 in DNA: TGCAGCGTTGTTGTGCTCTACAATGAGCAGTTCTTC. This chain joins TRBV29-1 and TRBJ2-1; no definite D call. Germline V gene sequence: CDR1 SQVTM, CDR2 ANQGSEA. The V end lost 4 bases, the J end lost 3 bases, and 7 bases lay between the germline ends. This CDR3 has 12 amino acids.

The CDR3 DNA reads as TGTGCCAGCAGTTTAGGGTCTTTGGAGGGGTTAACCTACGAGCAGTACTTC. Its translation: CASSLGSLEGLTYEQYF. The chain couples TRBV28 to TRBJ2-7, with D possibly TRBD2 on 6 matching bases. V lost 2 bases to trimming and J lost 2 bases, with 19 bases between them. Germline V CDR1 and CDR2: MDHEN, SYDVKM. This CDR3 has 17 residues.

The V call is TRBV6-4, the J call TRBJ2-3; possibly TRBD1 for D (5 bases). This CDR3 has 15 residues. V shed 3 bases and J shed 4 bases, with 14 bases lying between them. CDR1 is MRHNA and CDR2 is SNTAGT in the germline V gene. CDR3 protein: CASSDTSTESDTQYF. The CDR3 coding sequence is TGTGCCAGCAGTGATACATCGACAGAATCAGATACGCAGTATTTT.